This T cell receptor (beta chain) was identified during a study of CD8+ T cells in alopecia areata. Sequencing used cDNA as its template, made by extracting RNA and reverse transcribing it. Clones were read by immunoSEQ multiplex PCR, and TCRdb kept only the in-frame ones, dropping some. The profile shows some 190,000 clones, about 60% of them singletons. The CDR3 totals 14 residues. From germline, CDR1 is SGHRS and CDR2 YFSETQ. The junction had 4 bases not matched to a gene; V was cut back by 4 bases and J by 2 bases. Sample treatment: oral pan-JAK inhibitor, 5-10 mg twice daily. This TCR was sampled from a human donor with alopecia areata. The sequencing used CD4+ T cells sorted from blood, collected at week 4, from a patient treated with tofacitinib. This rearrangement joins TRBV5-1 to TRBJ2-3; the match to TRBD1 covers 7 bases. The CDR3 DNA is TGCGCCAGCAGCACGGGACAGCCCACAGATACGCAGTATTTT. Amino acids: CASSTGQPTDTQYF.